This T cell receptor (beta chain) was captured in a study of a mutant IDH1 vaccine in newly diagnosed glioma. Study-wide background: The therapy given earlier, which was standard therapy, consisted of radiotherapy, temozolomide, or both, and most of the patients received both.

The time point denotes: week 11, during vaccination. One vaccine dose held 300 ug of mutant IDH1 20-mer peptide and came with topical imiquimod. This CDR3 comprises 14 residues. V lost 4 bases and J lost 6; bases outside the gene matches: 8. Germline values: CDR1 SGHVS, CDR2 FQNEAQ. Details on this clone: What it binds is not known.

Sequenced by immunoSEQ multiplex PCR; TCRdb stores in-frame clones only, minus some. Of 38,000 or so clones listed, roughly 80% are singletons. Study-level points and caveats: Changes in top peripheral clonotypes did not appear linked to pseudoprogression.

This receptor was obtained from a woman aged 30 to 39 with glioma. Some clones in this sample may be carry-over from other donors' samples. This material consisted of peripheral blood mononuclear cells (PBMCs), taken from a glioma patient whose treatment included an IDH1 peptide vaccine. This chain joins TRBV7-8 and TRBJ2-7; 8 bases line up with TRBD1. CDR3 protein: CASSSGQGYIEQYF. The CDR3 DNA reads TGTGCCAGCAGCTCAGGACAGGGTTACATCGAGCAGTACTTC.